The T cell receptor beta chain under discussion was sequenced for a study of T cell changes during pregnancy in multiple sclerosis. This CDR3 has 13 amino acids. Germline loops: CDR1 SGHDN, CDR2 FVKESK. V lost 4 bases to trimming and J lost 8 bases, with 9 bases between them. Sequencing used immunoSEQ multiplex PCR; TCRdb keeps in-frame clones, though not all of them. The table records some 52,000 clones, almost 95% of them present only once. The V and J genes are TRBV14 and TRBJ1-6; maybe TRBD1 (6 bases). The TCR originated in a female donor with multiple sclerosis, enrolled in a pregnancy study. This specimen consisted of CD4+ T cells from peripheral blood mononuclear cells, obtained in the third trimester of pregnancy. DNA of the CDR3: TGTGCCAGCAGCCGGGGGCTCGATTCACCCCTCCACTTT. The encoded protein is CASSRGLDSPLHF.